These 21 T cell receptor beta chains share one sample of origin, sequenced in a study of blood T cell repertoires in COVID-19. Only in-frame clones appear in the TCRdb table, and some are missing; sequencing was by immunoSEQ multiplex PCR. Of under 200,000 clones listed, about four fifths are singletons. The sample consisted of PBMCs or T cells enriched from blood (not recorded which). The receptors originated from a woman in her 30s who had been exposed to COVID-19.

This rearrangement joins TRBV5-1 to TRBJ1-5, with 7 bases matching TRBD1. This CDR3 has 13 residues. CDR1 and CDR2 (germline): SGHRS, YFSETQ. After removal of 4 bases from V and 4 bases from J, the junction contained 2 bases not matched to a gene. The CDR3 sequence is CASSQGQNQPQHF. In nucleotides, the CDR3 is TGCGCCAGCAGCCAGGGACAGAATCAGCCCCAGCATTTT.

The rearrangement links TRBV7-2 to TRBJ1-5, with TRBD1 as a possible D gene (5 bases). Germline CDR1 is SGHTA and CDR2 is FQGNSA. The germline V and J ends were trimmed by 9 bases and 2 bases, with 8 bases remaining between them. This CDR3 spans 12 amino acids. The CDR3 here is CASGAGNQPQHF. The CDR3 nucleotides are TGTGCCAGTGGGGCGGGCAATCAGCCCCAGCATTTT. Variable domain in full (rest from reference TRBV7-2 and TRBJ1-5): GAGVSQSPSNKVTEKGKDVELRCDPISGHTALYWYRQSLGQGLEFLIYFQGNSAPDKSGLPSDRFSAERTGGSVSTLTIQRTQQEDSAVYLCASGAGNQPQHFGDGTRLSIL.

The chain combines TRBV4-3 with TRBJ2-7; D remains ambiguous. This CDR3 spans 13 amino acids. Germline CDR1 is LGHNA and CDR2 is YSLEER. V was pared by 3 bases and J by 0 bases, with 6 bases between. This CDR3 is CASSQESSYEQYF. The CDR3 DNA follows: TGCGCCAGCAGCCAGGAGAGCTCCTACGAGCAGTACTTC.

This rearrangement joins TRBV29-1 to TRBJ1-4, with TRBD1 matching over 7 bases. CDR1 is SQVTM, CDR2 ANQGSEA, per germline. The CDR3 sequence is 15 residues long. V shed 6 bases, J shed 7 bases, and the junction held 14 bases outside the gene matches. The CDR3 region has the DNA TGCAGCGTCGGATTTCAGACAGGGTTAATTGAAAAACTGTTTTTT. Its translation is CSVGFQTGLIEKLFF.

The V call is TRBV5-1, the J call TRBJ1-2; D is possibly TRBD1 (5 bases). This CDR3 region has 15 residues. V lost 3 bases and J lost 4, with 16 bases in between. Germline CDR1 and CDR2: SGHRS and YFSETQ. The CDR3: CASSSESGDPYGYTF. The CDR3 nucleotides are TGCGCCAGCAGCTCGGAGTCGGGGGACCCCTATGGCTACACCTTC. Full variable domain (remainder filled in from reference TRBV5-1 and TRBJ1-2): KAGVTQTPRYLIKTRGQQVTLSCSPISGHRSVSWYQQTPGQGLQFLFEYFSETQRNKGNFPGRFSGRQFSNSRSEMNVSTLELGDSALYLCASSSESGDPYGYTFGSGTRLTVV.

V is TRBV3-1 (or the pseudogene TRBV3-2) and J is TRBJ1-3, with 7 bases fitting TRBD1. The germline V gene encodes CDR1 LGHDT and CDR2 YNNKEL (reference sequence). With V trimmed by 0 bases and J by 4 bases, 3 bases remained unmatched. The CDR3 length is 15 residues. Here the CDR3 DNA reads TGTGCCAGCAGCCAAGAGGGGACAGCAGGAAACACCATATATTTT. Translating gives CASSQEGTAGNTIYF.

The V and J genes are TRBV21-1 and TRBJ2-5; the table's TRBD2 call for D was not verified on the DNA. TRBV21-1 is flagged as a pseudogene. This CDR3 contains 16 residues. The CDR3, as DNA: TGTGCCAGCAGCAAAGTGGGGGGGGAAACACAAGAGACCCAGTACTTC. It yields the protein CASSKVGGETQETQYF.

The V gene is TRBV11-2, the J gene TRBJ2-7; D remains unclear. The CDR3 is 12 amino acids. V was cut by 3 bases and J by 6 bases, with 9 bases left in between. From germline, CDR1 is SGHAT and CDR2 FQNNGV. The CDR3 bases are TGTGCCAGCAGCTTTGCGTCCCCCGAGCAGTACTTC. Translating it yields CASSFASPEQYF.

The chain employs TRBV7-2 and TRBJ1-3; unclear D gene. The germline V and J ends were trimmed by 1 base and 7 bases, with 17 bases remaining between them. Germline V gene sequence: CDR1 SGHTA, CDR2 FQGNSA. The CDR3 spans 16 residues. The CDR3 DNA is TGTGCCAGCAGCTTAGGGAGCAGTCGATCCGGGAACACCATATATTTT. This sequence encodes CASSLGSSRSGNTIYF.

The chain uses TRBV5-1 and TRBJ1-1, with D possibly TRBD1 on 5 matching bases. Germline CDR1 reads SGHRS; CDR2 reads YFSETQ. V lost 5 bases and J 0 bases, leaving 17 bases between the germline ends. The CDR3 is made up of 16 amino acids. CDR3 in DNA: TGCGCCAGCAGATTTTCTTTTGACAGCTTGAACACTGAAGCTTTCTTT. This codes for CASRFSFDSLNTEAFF.

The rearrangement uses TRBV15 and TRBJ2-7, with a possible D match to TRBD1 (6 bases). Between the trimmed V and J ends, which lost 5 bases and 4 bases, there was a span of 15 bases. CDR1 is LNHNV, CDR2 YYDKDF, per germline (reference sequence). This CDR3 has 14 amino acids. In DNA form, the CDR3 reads TGTGCCACCAGCTTGGACAGCGGACGGTACGAGCAGTACTTC. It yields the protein CATSLDSGRYEQYF. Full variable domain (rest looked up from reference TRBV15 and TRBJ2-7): DAMVIQNPRYQVTQFGKPVTLSCSQTLNHNVMYWYQQKSSQAPKLLFHYYDKDFNNEADTPDNFQSRRPNTSFCFLDIRSPGLGDTAMYLCATSLDSGRYEQYFGPGTRLTVT.

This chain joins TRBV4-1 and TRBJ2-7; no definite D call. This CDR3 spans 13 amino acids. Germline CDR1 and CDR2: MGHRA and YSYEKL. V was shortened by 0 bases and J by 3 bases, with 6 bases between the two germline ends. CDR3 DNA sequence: TGCGCCAGCAGCCAAGACGTTGTCTACGAGCAGTACTTC. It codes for CASSQDVVYEQYF.

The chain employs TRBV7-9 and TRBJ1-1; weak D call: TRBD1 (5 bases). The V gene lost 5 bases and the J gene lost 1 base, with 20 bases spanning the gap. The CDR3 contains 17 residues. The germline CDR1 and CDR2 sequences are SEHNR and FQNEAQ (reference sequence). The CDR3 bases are TGTGCCAGCAGCCACATAGAGTGGGGCCGGGCGAACACTGAAGCTTTCTTT. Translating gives CASSHIEWGRANTEAFF.

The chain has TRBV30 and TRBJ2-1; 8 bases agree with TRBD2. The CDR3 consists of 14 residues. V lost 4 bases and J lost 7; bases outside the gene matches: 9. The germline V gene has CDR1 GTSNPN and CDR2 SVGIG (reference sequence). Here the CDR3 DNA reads TGTGCCTGGACATCCGCGGCGGGGGGTAATGAGCAGTTCTTC. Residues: CAWTSAAGGNEQFF.

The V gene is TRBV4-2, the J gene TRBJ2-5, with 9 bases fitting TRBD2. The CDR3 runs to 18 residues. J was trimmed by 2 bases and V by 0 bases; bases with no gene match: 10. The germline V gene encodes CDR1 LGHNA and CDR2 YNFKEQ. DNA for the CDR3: TGTGCCAGCAGCCAAGATTGGGCTAGCGGGACGAGACAAGAGACCCAGTACTTC. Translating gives CASSQDWASGTRQETQYF.

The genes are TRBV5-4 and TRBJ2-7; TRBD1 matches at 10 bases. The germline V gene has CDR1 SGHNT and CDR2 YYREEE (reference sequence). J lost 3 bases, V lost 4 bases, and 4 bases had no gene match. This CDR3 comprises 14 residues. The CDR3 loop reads CASSGGTGVYEQYF. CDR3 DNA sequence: TGTGCCAGCAGCGGCGGGACAGGGGTCTACGAGCAGTACTTC.

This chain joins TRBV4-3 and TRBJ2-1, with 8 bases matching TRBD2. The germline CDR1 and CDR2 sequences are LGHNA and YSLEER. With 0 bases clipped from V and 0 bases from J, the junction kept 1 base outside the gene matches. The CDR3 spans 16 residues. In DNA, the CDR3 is TGCGCCAGCAGCCAAGACGGGGGGGCCTCCTACAATGAGCAGTTCTTC. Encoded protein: CASSQDGGASYNEQFF.

This CDR3 reads CASSQESDRTDPNYGYTF. The DNA of the CDR3 is TGCGCCAGCAGCCAGGAGTCCGACAGGACTGACCCTAACTATGGCTACACCTTC. The V and J genes are TRBV4-1 and TRBJ1-2; D is possibly TRBD1 (6 bases). Trimming took off 3 bases at V and 0 bases at J, with 20 bases between the two ends. The CDR3 extends over 18 amino acids. Germline V lookup: CDR1 MGHRA, CDR2 YSYEKL.

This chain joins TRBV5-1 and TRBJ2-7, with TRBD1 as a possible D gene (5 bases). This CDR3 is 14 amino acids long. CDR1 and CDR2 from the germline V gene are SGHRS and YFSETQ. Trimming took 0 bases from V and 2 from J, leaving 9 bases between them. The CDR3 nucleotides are TGCGCCAGCAGCTTGGTGGCAGGGCCCTACGAGCAGTACTTC. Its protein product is CASSLVAGPYEQYF. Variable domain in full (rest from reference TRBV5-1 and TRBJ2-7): KAGVTQTPRYLIKTRGQQVTLSCSPISGHRSVSWYQQTPGQGLQFLFEYFSETQRNKGNFPGRFSGRQFSNSRSEMNVSTLELGDSALYLCASSLVAGPYEQYFGPGTRLTVT.

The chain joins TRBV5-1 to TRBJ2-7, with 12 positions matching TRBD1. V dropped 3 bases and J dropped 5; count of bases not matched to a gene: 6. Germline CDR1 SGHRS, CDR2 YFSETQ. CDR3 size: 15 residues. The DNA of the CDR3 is TGCGCCAGCAGCTCGACCGGGACAGGGGGCAACGAGCAGTACTTC. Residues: CASSSTGTGGNEQYF.

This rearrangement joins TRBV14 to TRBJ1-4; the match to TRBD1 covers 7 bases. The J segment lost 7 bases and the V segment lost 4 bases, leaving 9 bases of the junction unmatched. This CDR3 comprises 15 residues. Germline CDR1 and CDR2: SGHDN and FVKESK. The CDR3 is CASSPPGQSSEKLFF. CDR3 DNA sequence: TGTGCCAGCAGCCCTCCGGGACAGTCGTCTGAAAAACTGTTTTTT.